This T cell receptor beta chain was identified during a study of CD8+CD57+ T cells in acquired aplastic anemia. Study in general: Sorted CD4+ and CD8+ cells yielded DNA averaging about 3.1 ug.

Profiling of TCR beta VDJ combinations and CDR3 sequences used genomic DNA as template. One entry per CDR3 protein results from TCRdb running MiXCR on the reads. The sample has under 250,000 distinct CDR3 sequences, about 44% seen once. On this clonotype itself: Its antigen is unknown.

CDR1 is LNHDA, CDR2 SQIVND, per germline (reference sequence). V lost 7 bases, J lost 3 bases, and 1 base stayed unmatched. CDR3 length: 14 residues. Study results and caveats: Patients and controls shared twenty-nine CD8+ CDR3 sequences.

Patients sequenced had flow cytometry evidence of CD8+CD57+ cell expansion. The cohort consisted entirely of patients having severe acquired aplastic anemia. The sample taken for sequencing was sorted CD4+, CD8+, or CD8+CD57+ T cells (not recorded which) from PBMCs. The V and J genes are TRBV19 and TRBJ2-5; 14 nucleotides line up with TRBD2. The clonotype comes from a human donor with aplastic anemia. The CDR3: CASKTSGGEETQYF. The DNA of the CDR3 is TGTGCCAGTAAGACTAGCGGGGGGGAAGAGACCCAGTACTTC.